The 28 T cell receptor beta chains listed next were all sequenced from one sample in a study of identifying expanded T cells in peripheral blood. Measured with immunoSEQ multiplex PCR; TCRdb has only the in-frame clones, and not every one. This table has some 96,000 clones, approximately 88% appearing once. The specimen was blood. The origin of the receptors is a person aged 18-70 years in good health.

This clone was seen once. The chain has TRBV6-1 and TRBJ1-3; D unclear. The germline V and J ends were trimmed by 4 bases and 0 bases, with 7 bases remaining between them. Germline CDR1 reads MNHNS; CDR2 reads SASEGT. The length of the CDR3 is 14 residues. The CDR3 DNA reads TGTGCCAGCAGTGGACAAAGCTCTGGAAACACCATATATTTT. The encoded protein is CASSGQSSGNTIYF.

V and J are TRBV5-1 and TRBJ2-3; unclear D gene. Germline V gives CDR1 SGHRS, CDR2 YFSETQ. Trimming stripped 2 bases from V and 4 bases from J, with 14 bases between. There are 15 residues in the CDR3. This CDR3 reads CASSFVSTLADTQYF. CDR3 nucleotides: TGCGCCAGCAGCTTCGTCTCAACATTGGCAGATACGCAGTATTTT.

The chain links TRBV5-1 to TRBJ1-2; D perhaps matches TRBD1 (5 bases). Trimming shortened V by 0 bases and J by 3 bases, and 9 bases separated the two germline ends. The CDR3 totals 14 residues. From germline, CDR1 is SGHRS and CDR2 YFSETQ. The CDR3 region has the DNA TGCGCCAGCAGCTTGGAGGGGATGGACTATGGCTACACCTTC. It encodes CASSLEGMDYGYTF.

The CDR3 DNA follows: TGTGCCAGCAGCCAAGAAGCAGGGCGTATTGTAACAACGGACACTGAAGCTTTCTTT. It yields the protein CASSQEAGRIVTTDTEAFF. V gene TRBV4-2 combines with J gene TRBJ1-1; tentative D call: TRBD1 (5 bases). The V and J ends lost 0 bases and 3 bases respectively, with 23 bases between them. This CDR3 is 19 amino acids long. Germline CDR1 is LGHNA and CDR2 is YNFKEQ.

The genes are TRBV10-1 and TRBJ1-6; D unresolved. This CDR3 is built from 14 residues. Trimming removed 2 bases from V and 7 bases from J, with 9 bases in between. Germline V CDR1 and CDR2: WNHNN, SYGVQD (reference sequence). CDR3 coding DNA: TGCGCCAGCAGTGAGGGGCGAGGGAATTCACCCCTCCACTTT. This translates into CASSEGRGNSPLHF.

The rearrangement links TRBV6-1 to TRBJ1-1; perhaps TRBD1 as D (6 bases). The germline V and J ends were trimmed by 5 bases and 1 base, with 11 bases remaining between them. Per germline, CDR1 MNHNS and CDR2 SASEGT. The CDR3 has 14 amino acids. The CDR3 loop is CASSKGHSNTEAFF. In nucleotides, the CDR3 is TGTGCCAGCAGTAAGGGACACTCGAACACTGAAGCTTTCTTT.

The V call is TRBV4-1, the J call TRBJ1-2; TRBD1 might be the D (5 bases). V lost 1 base and J 3 bases, leaving 15 bases between the germline ends. This CDR3 region has 16 residues. Germline loops: CDR1 MGHRA, CDR2 YSYEKL. The CDR3 spells CASSQVLGALDYGYTF. The DNA for the CDR3 is TGCGCCAGCAGCCAAGTATTAGGGGCGCTAGACTATGGCTACACCTTC.

The rearrangement links TRBV13 to TRBJ2-5; D not resolved. The germline V and J ends were trimmed by 0 bases and 2 bases, with 16 bases remaining between them. Germline-derived CDR1 and CDR2 are PRHDT and FYEKMQ (reference sequence). This CDR3 has 17 residues. The CDR3, as DNA: TGTGCCAGCAGCTTAGGTGGAGTGGGCTTTGGACAAGAGACCCAGTACTTC. As protein: CASSLGGVGFGQETQYF.

The chain uses TRBV7-9 and TRBJ2-2; perhaps TRBD1 as D (5 bases). Germline lookup yields CDR1 SEHNR and CDR2 FQNEAQ (reference sequence). V lost 8 bases to trimming and J lost 0 bases, with 10 bases between them. This CDR3 has 14 amino acids. The CDR3 spells CASARQTNTGELFF. As DNA, the CDR3 is TGTGCCAGCGCCCGACAGACGAACACCGGGGAGCTGTTTTTT. Full variable domain (outside the CDR3, taken from reference TRBV7-9 and TRBJ2-2): DTGVSQNPRHKITKRGQNVTFRCDPISEHNRLYWYRQTLGQGPEFLTYFQNEAQLEKSRLLSDRFSAERPKGSFSTLEIQRTEQGDSAMYLCASARQTNTGELFFGEGSRLTVL.

V and J are TRBV21-1 and TRBJ1-1. TRBV21-1 is reported as a pseudogene. The CDR3 extends over 15 amino acids. DNA of the CDR3: TGTGCCAGAACGACCGGGGGGCCACCGAACACTGAAGCTTTCTTT. This codes for CARTTGGPPNTEAFF.

The chain joins TRBV11-2 to TRBJ2-1; D is unclear. The germline V and J ends were trimmed by 5 bases and 4 bases, with 3 bases remaining between them. Germline V gene lookup returns CDR1 SGHAT and CDR2 FQNNGV. The CDR3 is made up of 11 amino acids. Here the CDR3 DNA reads TGTGCCAGCAGCAGGTACAATGAGCAGTTCTTC. Protein product: CASSRYNEQFF. The whole variable domain, filled in from reference TRBV11-2 and TRBJ2-1, reads EAGVAQSPRYKIIEKRQSVAFWCNPISGHATLYWYQQILGQGPKLLIQFQNNGVVDDSQLPKDRFSAERLKGVDSTLKIQPAKLEDSAVYLCASSRYNEQFFGPGTRLTVL.

The rearrangement joins TRBV19 to TRBJ1-2; 7 nucleotides line up with TRBD1. Looked up from germline, CDR1 is LNHDA and CDR2 is SQIVND (reference sequence). The CDR3 has 14 residues. After removal of 2 bases from V and 4 bases from J, the junction contained 4 bases not matched to a gene. CDR3 in amino acids: CASSILGGGYGYTF. As DNA, the CDR3 is TGTGCCAGTAGTATATTAGGGGGCGGCTATGGCTACACCTTC. Full variable domain (remainder filled in from reference TRBV19 and TRBJ1-2): DGGITQSPKYLFRKEGQNVTLSCEQNLNHDAMYWYRQDPGQGLRLIYYSQIVNDFQKGDIAEGYSVSREKKESFPLTVTSAQKNPTAFYLCASSILGGGYGYTFGSGTRLTVV.

The genes are TRBV23-1 and TRBJ1-1; D gene uncertain. TRBV23-1 falls under the ORF class, with uncertain function. The V end lost 4 bases, the J end lost 2 bases, and 5 bases lay between the germline ends. The length of the CDR3 is 12 residues. The CDR3 bases are TGCGCCAGCAGTCGGTCCAACACTGAAGCTTTCTTT. Its translation is CASSRSNTEAFF.

V usage is TRBV5-6 and J usage is TRBJ1-2; perhaps TRBD1 as D (5 bases). Trimming took 0 bases from V and 8 from J, leaving 14 bases between them. The length of the CDR3 is 14 residues. The germline V gene has CDR1 SGHDT and CDR2 YYEEEE. In DNA, the CDR3 is TGTGCCAGCAGCTTGGACACTTCAGGGATCGGCTACACCTTC. Translation gives CASSLDTSGIGYTF.

The chain carries TRBV27 and TRBJ2-2; 7 bases are a match to TRBD2. The junction had 6 bases not matched to a gene; V was cut back by 6 bases and J by 5 bases. CDR1 and CDR2 from the germline V gene are MNHEY and SMNVEV (reference sequence). The CDR3 totals 14 residues. The CDR3 DNA reads as TGTGCCAGCAGGGGGACTATTAGGACCGGGGAGCTGTTTTTT. It yields the protein CASRGTIRTGELFF.

The chain has TRBV30 and TRBJ1-4, with D possibly TRBD1 on 5 matching bases. Germline V lookup: CDR1 GTSNPN, CDR2 SVGIG (reference sequence). V lost 2 bases and J lost 5, with 18 bases in between. The CDR3 consists of 16 residues. The CDR3 sequence: CAWSPSPGRTNEKLFF. In nucleotides, the CDR3 is TGTGCCTGGAGTCCATCCCCGGGACGGACAAATGAAAAACTGTTTTTT.

This clone was counted once. The CDR3 coding sequence is TGTGCCAGCAGTGGGACAGGTGTTAGCTCCTATAATTCACCCCTCCACTTT. Translating gives CASSGTGVSSYNSPLHF. The rearrangement joins TRBV2 to TRBJ1-6, with 7 bases identical to TRBD1. The V gene's germline CDR1 is SNHLY and CDR2 FYNNEI. The ends lost 4 bases at V and 0 bases at J; junction bases unmatched: 6. The CDR3 consists of 17 residues.

The rearrangement links TRBV7-2 to TRBJ1-5; no definite D call. Germline values: CDR1 SGHTA, CDR2 FQGNSA. This CDR3 contains 13 residues. Trimming left V 3 bases short and J 4 bases short, with 7 bases between. The chain's CDR3 is CASSLGRNQPQHF. The CDR3 bases are TGTGCCAGCAGCTTGGGCAGGAATCAGCCCCAGCATTTT. Drawing the rest from reference TRBV7-2 and TRBJ1-5, the complete variable domain is GAGVSQSPSNKVTEKGKDVELRCDPISGHTALYWYRQSLGQGLEFLIYFQGNSAPDKSGLPSDRFSAERTGGSVSTLTIQRTQQEDSAVYLCASSLGRNQPQHFGDGTRLSIL.

This rearrangement joins TRBV9 to TRBJ2-1; no firm D call. Trimming shortened V by 3 bases and J by 5 bases, and 3 bases separated the two germline ends. CDR3 length equals 11 residues. From germline, CDR1 is SGDLS and CDR2 YYNGEE. Written as DNA, the CDR3 is TGTGCCAGCAGCGGGGACAATGAGCAGTTCTTC. Translating it yields CASSGDNEQFF.

The CDR3 here is CASSVSTGWSLQDTEAFF. CDR3 coding DNA: TGTGCCAGCAGCGTCTCGACAGGGTGGAGTTTGCAGGACACTGAAGCTTTCTTT. V is TRBV9 and J is TRBJ1-1; 7 bases fit TRBD1. Per the germline V gene, CDR1 is SGDLS and CDR2 is YYNGEE. With 2 bases clipped from V and 3 bases from J, the junction kept 16 bases outside the gene matches. The CDR3 extends over 18 amino acids.

V gene TRBV15 combines with J gene TRBJ1-2, with D possibly matching TRBD1 (5 bases). V lost 0 bases to trimming and J lost 6 bases, with 11 bases between them. Germline values: CDR1 LNHNV, CDR2 YYDKDF (reference sequence). The CDR3 has 14 residues. Written as DNA, the CDR3 is TGTGCCACCAGCAGAGAGGAGGGGTTCCATGGCTACACCTTC. It yields the protein CATSREEGFHGYTF.

This chain uses TRBV19 with TRBJ1-1; no clear D gene. The CDR3 contains 13 residues. Trimming cost V 6 bases and J 4 bases, with 12 bases left between them. Germline-derived CDR1 and CDR2 are LNHDA and SQIVND (reference sequence). CDR3 coding DNA: TGTGCCAGTAGCCCTCTTCGGTTCACTGAAGCTTTCTTT. This gives the protein CASSPLRFTEAFF.

The CDR3 DNA sequence: TGTGCCAGCAGCTTAGCAGCTAATGAAAAACTGTTTTTT. Encoded protein: CASSLAANEKLFF. The chain combines TRBV7-7 with TRBJ1-4; no clear D gene. The V gene's germline CDR1 is SSHAT and CDR2 FNYEAQ (reference sequence). This CDR3 has 13 amino acids. V shed 0 bases and J shed 3 bases, with 2 bases lying between them.

The V and J genes are TRBV7-3 and TRBJ1-2, with unresolved D. CDR3 size: 13 residues. Germline-derived CDR1 and CDR2 are SGHTA and FQGTGA. The germline V and J ends were trimmed by 5 bases and 14 bases, with 21 bases remaining between them. For the CDR3, the DNA is TGTGCCAGCAGCCCCATAGGAGGAGACGGTCCAACCTTC. Translating it yields CASSPIGGDGPTF. The whole variable domain, remainder taken from reference TRBV7-3 and TRBJ1-2, is GAGVSQTPSNKVTEKGKYVELRCDPISGHTALYWYRQSLGQGPEFLIYFQGTGAADDSGLPNDRFFAVRPEGSVSTLKIQRTERGDSAVYLCASSPIGGDGPTFGSGTRLTVV.

This chain uses TRBV10-3 with TRBJ1-1; TRBD1 agrees at 7 bases. The CDR3 spans 12 residues. The junction had 1 base not matched to a gene; V was cut back by 4 bases and J by 5 bases. Germline V gives CDR1 ENHRY, CDR2 SYGVKD. This CDR3 is CAISGRGTEAFF. The CDR3 DNA sequence: TGTGCCATCAGTGGCAGGGGGACTGAAGCTTTCTTT.

The sample holds one count of this clone. This chain joins TRBV30 and TRBJ2-1; unclear D gene. V was cut by 4 bases and J by 7 bases, with 8 bases left in between. CDR3 length: 11 amino acids. The V gene's germline CDR1 is GTSNPN and CDR2 SVGIG (reference sequence). CDR3 sequence reads: CAWTPSNEQFF. Here the CDR3 DNA reads TGTGCCTGGACGCCCTCAAATGAGCAGTTCTTC.

The rearrangement joins TRBV9 to TRBJ1-1; D may be TRBD1 (5 bases). This CDR3 region has 16 residues. Trimming shortened V by 4 bases and J by 6 bases, and 22 bases separated the two germline ends. Per germline, CDR1 SGDLS and CDR2 YYNGEE. For the CDR3, the DNA is TGTGCCAGCAGCCTTCGACAGAATGCACCTTCACCTGAAGCTTTCTTT. Translation gives CASSLRQNAPSPEAFF.

This chain uses TRBV14 with TRBJ1-1; 7 nucleotides agree with TRBD1. Trimming cost V 0 bases and J 1 base; bases outside gene matches: 8. Germline lookup yields CDR1 SGHDN and CDR2 FVKESK. The CDR3 spans 17 residues. The CDR3 loop reads CASSQDGRGQANTEAFF. Here the CDR3 DNA reads TGTGCCAGCAGCCAAGATGGGAGGGGGCAGGCGAACACTGAAGCTTTCTTT.